This T cell receptor (beta chain) appears in the sequencing data of a study of cytomegalovirus exposure and HLA in healthy donors. This clone was observed a handful of times. Its target is unknown. This CDR3 is 16 amino acids long. V was pared by 4 bases and J by 5 bases, with 19 bases between. The V gene's germline CDR1 is SGHRS and CDR2 YFSETQ. PCR amplification relied on 60 Vbeta primers (plus 13 Jbeta primers). Produced via immunoSEQ multiplex PCR; TCRdb's table is partial and in-frame only. Altogether about 180,000 clones are present, over 80% being singletons, with the ten largest covering 1.2%. Study observations and caveats: Analysis performed later found more than 15,000 TCR beta sequences associated with HLA alleles at 0.05 false discovery rate. It was reported in a later analysis that an Asian-associated ancestry cluster showed fewer N-insertions than the approximately 670-donor mean. Beyond CMV serostatus, there was no information to go on about immune exposure.

The sample was PBMCs. This sequence was found in a boy between 2 and 10 years old in good health and CMV-seronegative. The V call is TRBV5-1, the J call TRBJ2-1, with D tentatively TRBD2 (6 bases). The CDR3: CASSLGGRSDDNEQFF. As DNA, the CDR3 is TGCGCCAGCAGCCTGGGTGGGAGGTCCGATGACAATGAGCAGTTCTTC.